This TCR beta chain was found in a study of T cells in Graves' hyperthyroidism and ophthalmopathy (dated by TCRdb to about 2019). With regard to the full study: Peripheral blood was collected at initial diagnosis, before any treatment. A discovery cohort of roughly 100 patients, roughly 43 with Graves' ophthalmopathy and 57 with stable Graves' hyperthyroidism, was used to find distinguishing TCR V-J signatures. Whether ophthalmopathy could be predicted prospectively was tested in an independent validation cohort made up of about 18 hyperthyroidism patients plus 17 patients who later progressed to ophthalmopathy. The 90 or so discovery patients were randomly split 7:3 into training and test sets. In addition, the study compared T-cell repertoires in thyroid tissue and in blood from roughly 6 Graves' hyperthyroidism patients. After blood sampling, hyperthyroidism patients were treated with methimazole at a starting dose of 30 mg daily, and ophthalmopathy patients were treated with high-dose intravenous methylprednisolone. According to the paper, TCR Vbeta CDR3 sequencing was carried out on over 130 peripheral blood samples, which came from fewer than 50 ophthalmopathy, under 85 hyperthyroidism and roughly 17 progressor patients. General findings and caveats noted by the study authors: A 13 V-J signature model separated ophthalmopathy from stable hyperthyroidism, with approximately 87% sensitivity and roughly 81% specificity in cross-validation and 80%/75% in testing. Most expanded thyroid clonotypes (frequency above 0.001) were also detected in blood, a finding suggesting that blood repertoires may reflect thyroid immune responses. Sample size was not statistically predetermined, and blinding of investigators to group allocation was not performed. In validation, progression to ophthalmopathy was predicted by the model with more than 65% sensitivity and roughly 76% specificity, a median of roughly 6 months before onset.

This clonotype showed up many times. The antigen it binds to is not known. No base quality information exists; no much larger clone differs at one position. Amplification of TCR beta CDR3 regions was carried out from RNA transcripts. The TCR CDR3 was subjected to a first round of RT-PCR using the HTBI primer set and the Qiagen OneStep RT-PCR kit. Libraries were constructed in a second round of multiplex PCR, after which size selection and purification were performed. Sequencing of the libraries was done on an Illumina HiSeq2000 using paired-end 100 bp reads. Regarding the original processing steps: SOAPnuke was used to process the raw data, with reads discarded if the reads contained adapters or uncalled bases, had a mean Phred below 15, or lacked an exact constant-primer or identifier match. High-quality paired reads were merged using COPE v1.2.5, and each unique nucleotide sequence was defined as a clonotype. MiTCR v1.1 was used to align the clonotypes against IMGT TRBV, TRBD and TRBJ reference segments. The analysis was restricted to V-J combinations with a frequency above 0.0001, which together covered 99.2% of the repertoires. The TCS score was defined as the ratio of F50 (clonal expansion) to E x V (chaos), calculated using BLOSUM62-based TCRdist between CDR3 peptides within each V-J. Welch's t-statistics and random forest reduced roughly 530 V-J features to about 12, which were used in a naive Bayes classifier (R e1071). Using fastp at Q25 and MiXCR, TCRdb reprocessed the public reads and kept productive beta chains. Under each unique CDR3 protein, matching rows form one entry showing the most common genes and DNA. TCRdb, not the original authors, processed these V and J calls. The table for this sample lists under 350,000 distinct CDR3 sequences; over 20% of them were counted only once. The ten largest clones capture around half of the sample.

A patient counted as having stable Graves' hyperthyroidism if no progression to ophthalmopathy occurred over 18 months of follow-up. Hyperthyroidism patients were newly diagnosed, with disease duration under 2 months, and aged 18 to 65 years. The study excluded patients with uncontrolled infections, other autoimmune diseases, pregnancy or lactation. Clinical symptoms, serum thyroxine and TRAb, thyroid ultrasound, and orbital computed tomography formed the basis for the diagnoses. Ficoll-Paque density gradient centrifugation was used to isolate PBMCs from about 9 ml of fresh peripheral blood. Total RNA was extracted with Trizol reagent, and quality was checked on an Agilent 2100 Bioanalyzer. This clonotype was sampled from a woman in her forties or fifties with Graves' hyperthyroidism. The sequencing input was blood.

The CDR3 here reads CASSLESASPLHF. The bases read TGTGCCAGCAGCTTAGAATCCGCTTCACCCCTCCACTTT. This receptor chain uses TRBV11-2 and TRBJ1-6, with the D gene call left open. Relative to germline, V is 0 bases shorter and J is 9 bases shorter, with 6 bases between their ends. There are 13 amino acids in the CDR3, from cysteine to phenylalanine inclusive. Just CDR3 DNA is preserved here, 39 bases in frame from base 1. From the germline V gene, CDR1 is SGHAT and CDR2 is FQNNGV.